This is a list of T cell receptor beta chains from one sample in a study of identical twins. TCRdb independently ran MiXCR on the 5' RACE reads; one entry per CDR3 protein. The sample consists of roughly 1,500,000 distinct CDR3 sequences, roughly a third of them appearing once. Sequencing was done on a sample of cord blood. The receptors derive from a newborn girl in good health. Both conserved end residues are part of each CDR3. The order of the fields is J gene, clone size, V gene, CDR3 protein. For some rows the clone size is stated as once, few or many, or as a class when expanded; others skip it.

>TRBJ1-2|NA|TRBV12-3/TRBV12-4
CASSLMAGYGYTF
>NA|NA|TRBV11-3
CASTLKPGGRSYNEQYF
>TRBJ1-1|NA|TRBV7-9
CASSLGQVVAFF
>TRBJ1-5|NA|TRBV19
CASNMGGQPQHF
>TRBJ1-5|NA|TRBV10-3
CAISADVNQPQHF
>TRBJ1-5|NA|TRBV4-1
CASSQGRSGGLNQPQHF
>TRBJ2-1|few|TRBV9
CASSVALPGNEQFF
>TRBJ2-3|many|TRBV10-3
CAISAGDTQYF
>TRBJ2-1|few|TRBV4-2
CASSQEMRGAYNEQFF
>TRBJ2-7|few|TRBV20-1
CSAIPGTRAGKEQYF
>TRBJ2-5|few|TRBV28
CASSVPPGRGLETQYF
>TRBJ2-1|few|TRBV5-1
CASSLAIGNEQFF
>TRBJ2-6|many|TRBV12-3/TRBV12-4
CASRNGTANVLTF
>TRBJ2-1|few|TRBV27
CASSRLERGYNEQFF
>TRBJ2-7|once|TRBV29-1
CSVEVAGDIRGYEQYF
>TRBJ2-5|many|TRBV28
CASSLGQQYF
>TRBJ2-5|NA|TRBV2
CASRDLGGGGNEQYF
>TRBJ2-7|NA|TRBV4-2
CASSPTILYRDPNYEQYF
>TRBJ2-7|few|TRBV12-5
CASGLDTGFVSYEQYF
>TRBJ2-5|few|TRBV15
CATSRVGVQETQYF
>TRBJ2-5|few|TRBV7-2
CASSLGGPKGQYF
>TRBJ2-2|NA|TRBV14
CASSQPDTGELFF
>TRBJ1-2|NA|TRBV20-1
CSSYSGGYTF
>TRBJ1-2|NA|TRBV5-5
CASSLDDRGSNYGYTF
>TRBJ2-3|NA|TRBV7-8
CASSLARLIRTDTQYF
>TRBJ1-5|NA|TRBV5-6
CASSLGAGTKNQPQHF
>TRBJ1-1|few|TRBV20-1
CSAGLPEAFF
>TRBJ2-1|NA|TRBV9
CASSVERTGCNEQFF
>TRBJ2-7|NA|TRBV10-3
CAIGDTYYEQYF
>TRBJ2-7|NA|TRBV20-1
CSARPTGQVIREQYF
>TRBJ2-1|few|TRBV5-1
CASTPGPEPNEQFF
>TRBJ2-1|NA|TRBV18
CASSKGLAEYNEQFF
>TRBJ2-7|NA|TRBV20-1
CSARDLRGAAYEQYF
>TRBJ2-1|many|TRBV5-1
CASSFSANEQFF
>TRBJ2-5|NA|TRBV4-2
CASSQDQGWEQIETQYF
>TRBJ2-3|few|TRBV11-3
CASSLDLATATQYF
>NA|few|TRBV4-2
CASSLGGSGSYNEQYF
>TRBJ2-3|few|TRBV9
CASSASGTPYNTQYF
>TRBJ2-4|NA|TRBV19
CASSNLVEQYF
>TRBJ1-5|once|TRBV28
CVSKLTVNQPQHF
>TRBJ1-4|few|TRBV6-1
CASGPGQGFATNEKLFF
>TRBJ1-6|few|TRBV12-3/TRBV12-4
CASSFTGTGDSPLHF
>TRBJ2-1|many|TRBV5-1
CASSSRLAANNEQFF
>TRBJ1-5|NA|TRBV29-1
CSVDGTGRGPQHF
>TRBJ1-1|NA|TRBV27
CASGFRIRRATRGTEAFF
>TRBJ1-2|NA|TRBV6-1
CACSEGQGRPATF
>TRBJ1-2|NA|TRBV7-2
CASSSLTGRYGYTF
>TRBJ1-3|NA|TRBV6-6
CASRNRAGNTIYF
>TRBJ2-1|NA|TRBV20-1
CSAKGPISYNEQFF
>TRBJ1-5|few|TRBV28
CASSFSIPNSNQPQHF
>TRBJ1-1|NA|TRBV28
CASSLTGSEDTEAFF
>TRBJ2-1|NA|TRBV10-3
CAISDGTSGYNEQFF